Listed below are T cell receptor beta chains from one sample, sequenced in a study of T cells in Graves' hyperthyroidism and ophthalmopathy. TCRdb re-called the multiplex PCR reads with MiXCR, one entry per CDR3 protein. The data show more than 500,000 distinct CDR3 sequences, around 15% seen once. Sequenced: blood. The receptor source for this set is a young woman with Graves' hyperthyroidism. The CDR3 runs from the conserved cysteine through the conserved F or W. D genes are given only for firm matches. The size of a clone is reported for some rows only, either as once, few or many, or as a class for expanded clones.

>NA|TRBJ1-1|many|TRBV9
CASSQNSGDTEAFF
TGTGCCAGCAGCCAGAACTCGGGAGACACTGAAGCTTTCTTT
>NA|TRBJ1-5|NA|TRBV2
CASSVEGLGNQPQHF
TGTGCCAGCAGCGTAGAGGGGTTGGGCAATCAGCCCCAGCATTTT
>TRBD1|TRBJ2-2|few|TRBV12-3/TRBV12-4
CASTPTGGRGTGELFF
TGTGCCAGCACTCCAACAGGGGGCAGGGGCACCGGGGAGCTGTTTTTT
>TRBD1|TRBJ2-3|many|TRBV28
CASRGQGGTDTQYF
TGTGCCAGCAGAGGACAGGGGGGCACAGATACGCAGTATTTT
>NA|TRBJ2-3|few|TRBV19
CASSIDLPDRADTQYF
TGTGCCAGTAGTATAGACCTGCCGGATAGGGCAGATACGCAGTATTTT
>TRBD1|TRBJ2-2|NA|TRBV6-1
CASRRGTGGDGELFF
TGTGCCAGCCGACGAGGGACAGGGGGTGACGGGGAGCTGTTTTTT
>TRBD1|TRBJ2-3|few|TRBV5-6
CASSLILTGGTDTQYF
TGTGCCAGCAGCTTGATTTTGACAGGGGGCACAGATACGCAGTATTTT
>TRBD2|TRBJ2-7|many|TRBV12-3/TRBV12-4
CASSLALAGEGEQYF
TGTGCCAGCAGTTTAGCGCTAGCGGGAGAGGGCGAGCAGTACTTC
>NA|TRBJ2-7|many|TRBV27
CASSLRDGVTYEQYF
TGTGCCAGCAGTTTAAGGGACGGGGTAACCTACGAGCAGTACTTC
>NA|TRBJ2-7|many|TRBV14
CASSPGWGDYEQYF
TGTGCCAGCAGCCCCGGTTGGGGGGACTACGAGCAGTACTTC
>NA|TRBJ2-7|few|TRBV4-2
CASSQEETSSYEQYF
TGTGCCAGCAGCCAAGAGGAGACCAGCTCCTACGAGCAGTACTTC
>NA|TRBJ2-5|many|TRBV2
CASSWTETQETQYF
TGTGCCAGCAGTTGGACAGAGACCCAAGAGACCCAGTACTTC
>NA|TRBJ1-5|NA|TRBV27
CASAWAGSTQPQHF
TGTGCCAGCGCTTGGGCAGGGTCGACTCAGCCCCAGCATTTT
>TRBD1|TRBJ1-1|few|TRBV5-6
CASSLGQGALNTEAFF
TGTGCCAGCAGCTTGGGACAGGGGGCTTTGAACACTGAAGCTTTCTTT
>TRBD2|TRBJ2-7|many|TRBV11-2
CASSRPTREASSYEQYF
TGTGCCAGCAGCCGACCAACCCGGGAGGCCAGCTCCTACGAGCAGTACTTC
>NA|TRBJ2-1|many|TRBV20-1
CSKGDHSGSYNEQFF
TGCAGTAAGGGAGACCATAGCGGCTCCTACAATGAGCAGTTCTTC
>NA|TRBJ2-2|few|TRBV4-1
CASSLGRTSGVAGELFF
TGCGCCAGCAGCCTGGGACGCACGTCTGGGGTAGCCGGGGAGCTGTTTTTT
>TRBD1|TRBJ2-7|NA|TRBV28
CASSPRDGTGVHEQYF
TGTGCCAGCAGCCCCCGCGACGGGACAGGGGTCCACGAGCAGTACTTC
>NA|TRBJ1-1|many|TRBV3-1
CASSLRRGEAFF
TGTGCCAGCAGCCTCAGGAGGGGAGAAGCTTTCTTT
>NA|TRBJ2-7|NA|TRBV7-3
CASSLAGLNYEQYF
TGTGCCAGCAGCTTGGCAGGGCTTAACTACGAGCAGTACTTC
>NA|TRBJ2-7|NA|TRBV3-1
CASSQVRGRDPYEQYF
TGTGCCAGCAGCCAAGTGAGGGGGAGGGATCCCTACGAGCAGTACTTC